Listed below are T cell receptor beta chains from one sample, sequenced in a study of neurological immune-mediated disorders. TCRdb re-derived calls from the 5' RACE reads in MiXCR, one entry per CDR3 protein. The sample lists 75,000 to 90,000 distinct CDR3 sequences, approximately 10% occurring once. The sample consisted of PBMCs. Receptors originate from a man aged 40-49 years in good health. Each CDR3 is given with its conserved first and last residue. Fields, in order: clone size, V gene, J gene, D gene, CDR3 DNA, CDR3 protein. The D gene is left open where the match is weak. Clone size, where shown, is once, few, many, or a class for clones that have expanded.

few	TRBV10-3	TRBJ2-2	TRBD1	TGTGCCATCGGACAGGGGAACACCGGGGAGCTGTTTTTT	CAIGQGNTGELFF
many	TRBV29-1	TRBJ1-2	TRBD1	TGCAGCGTACCAGGGGGTAAAGGTGGCTACACCTTC	CSVPGGKGGYTF
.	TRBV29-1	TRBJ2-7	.	TGCAGCGTTGAATACCAGGGCCCCAGGGGCGAGCAGTACTTC	CSVEYQGPRGEQYF
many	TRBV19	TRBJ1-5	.	TGTGCCAGTAGTGAGGGACCCTTCAATCAGCCCCAGCATTTT	CASSEGPFNQPQHF
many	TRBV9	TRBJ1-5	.	TGTGCCAGCAGCCAAGGGGCAGTCCAGCCCCAGCATTTT	CASSQGAVQPQHF
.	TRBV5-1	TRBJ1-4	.	TGCGCCAGCAGCCCCGGGACTGATAATGAAAAACTGTTTTTT	CASSPGTDNEKLFF
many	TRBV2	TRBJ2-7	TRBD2	TGTGCCAGCAGCAAGCGGGAGGCCTCCACCTACGAGCAGTACTTC	CASSKREASTYEQYF
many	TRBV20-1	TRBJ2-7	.	TGCAGTGCTTCCCGACAGTTTAGGGGTAGCTCCTACGAGCAGTACTTC	CSASRQFRGSSYEQYF
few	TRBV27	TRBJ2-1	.	TGTGCCAGCAGAGGCGGGAATCCCGCGATCTACAATGAGCAGTTCTTC	CASRGGNPAIYNEQFF
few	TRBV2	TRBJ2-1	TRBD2	TGTGCCAGCAGGACGGTAGCGGGAGGACACAATGAGCAGTTCTTC	CASRTVAGGHNEQFF
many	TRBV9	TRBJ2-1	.	TGTGCCAGCAGCGTAGGGGACTCTTACAATGAGCAGTTCTTC	CASSVGDSYNEQFF
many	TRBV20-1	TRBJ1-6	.	TGCAGTGCTAGAGATTTGGGGGGAAGTTCACCCCTCCACTTT	CSARDLGGSSPLHF
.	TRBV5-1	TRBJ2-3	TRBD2	TGCGCCAGCAGCGAACGGACTAGCGGGGTCACAGATACGCAGTATTTT	CASSERTSGVTDTQYF
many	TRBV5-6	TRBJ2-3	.	TGTGCCAGCACCCAGGGAACCTCACCCACAGATACGCAGTATTTT	CASTQGTSPTDTQYF
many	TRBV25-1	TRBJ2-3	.	TGTGCCAGCAGTGATCCGGGGAGCACAGATACGCAGTATTTT	CASSDPGSTDTQYF
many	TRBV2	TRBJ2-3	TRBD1	TGTGCCAGCAGTCTAGCGACAGGGGTACCAGATACGCAGTATTTT	CASSLATGVPDTQYF
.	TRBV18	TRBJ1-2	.	TGTGCCAGCTCACCGGCCGAGCACTCTTATGGCTACACCTTC	CASSPAEHSYGYTF
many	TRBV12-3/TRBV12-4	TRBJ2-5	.	TGTGCCAGCAGTCCAACCGCCCGCGGGGAGACCCAGTACTTC	CASSPTARGETQYF
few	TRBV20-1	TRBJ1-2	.	TGCAGTGCTAGAGATGAGGTAGTTGGCTACACCTTC	CSARDEVVGYTF
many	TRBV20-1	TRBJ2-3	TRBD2	TGCAGTGCAACGGAGCGGGGGGGCCTCCCAGATACGCAGTATTTT	CSATERGGLPDTQYF
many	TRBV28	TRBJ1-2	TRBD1	TGTGCCACCCAGACAGGGAACTATGGCTACACCTTC	CATQTGNYGYTF
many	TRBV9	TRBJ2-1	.	TGTGCCAGCACCGGGACCCTAGGAGGGGGCTACAATGAGCAGTTCTTC	CASTGTLGGGYNEQFF
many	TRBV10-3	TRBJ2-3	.	TGTGCCATCGGTGCCGCCTCTGGCACAGATACGCAGTATTTT	CAIGAASGTDTQYF
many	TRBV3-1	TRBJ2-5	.	TGTGCCAGCAGCCAAGATGGTGAGACCCAGTACTTC	CASSQDGETQYF
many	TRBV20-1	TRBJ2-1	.	TGCAGTGCTAGACCTAGCTCTAACGTTGAGCAGTTCTTC	CSARPSSNVEQFF
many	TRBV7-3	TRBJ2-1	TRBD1	TGTGCCAGCAGCTTAAACAGGGGCAATGAGCAGTTCTTC	CASSLNRGNEQFF
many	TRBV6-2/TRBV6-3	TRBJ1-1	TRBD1	TGTGCCAGCAGTTACTCGGGCATTGGGAAGGGGGCATGGAACACTGAAGCTTTCTTT	CASSYSGIGKGAWNTEAFF
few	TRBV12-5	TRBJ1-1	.	TGTGCTAGTGGTTTTACGAGGGCTGGAATGGGCACTGAAGCTTTCTTT	CASGFTRAGMGTEAFF
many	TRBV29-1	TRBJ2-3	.	TGCAGCGTGGCCTTTGGGGGGAGCACAGATACGCAGTATTTT	CSVAFGGSTDTQYF
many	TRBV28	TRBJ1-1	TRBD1	TGTGCCAGCAGTTTTATGGGGACAGGGATGAACACTGAAGCTTTCTTT	CASSFMGTGMNTEAFF
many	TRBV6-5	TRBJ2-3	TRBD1	TGTGCCAGCAGCCCTCGACAGGGGCCGAGCACAGATACGCAGTATTTT	CASSPRQGPSTDTQYF
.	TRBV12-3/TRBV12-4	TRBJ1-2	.	TGTGCCAGCAGATCAGAGGCCCTCTACGGCTACACCTTC	CASRSEALYGYTF
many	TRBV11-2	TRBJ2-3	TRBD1	TGTGCCAGCAGCTCCCGACAGGGGGATATCACAGATACGCAGTATTTT	CASSSRQGDITDTQYF
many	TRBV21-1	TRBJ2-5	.	TGTGCCAGCAACAGGACAGGGGTGTTAGAGACCCAGTACTTC	CASNRTGVLETQYF
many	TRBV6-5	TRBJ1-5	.	TGTGCCAGCAGCCTTGGGAGCGTCGGCAATCAGCCCCAGCATTTT	CASSLGSVGNQPQHF
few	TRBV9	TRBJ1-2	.	TGTGCCAGCAGCGCCGGGGCCGGACCGGCTAACTATGGCTACACCTTC	CASSAGAGPANYGYTF
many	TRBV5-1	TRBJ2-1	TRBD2	TGCGCCAGCAGTTCTAGCGGGGGCTCCTACAATGAGCAGTTCTTC	CASSSSGGSYNEQFF
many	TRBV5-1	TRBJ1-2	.	TGCGCCAGCAGTTTCTCGACCAGGCACGACTATGGCTACACCTTC	CASSFSTRHDYGYTF
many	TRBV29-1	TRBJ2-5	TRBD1	TGCAGCATTCACAGGGGGCTTTTTCCTAAGCAAGAGACCCAGTACTTC	CSIHRGLFPKQETQYF
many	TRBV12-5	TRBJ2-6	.	TGTGCTAGTGGTTTGGCGAGGAGCTCTGGGGCCAACGTCCTGACTTTC	CASGLARSSGANVLTF
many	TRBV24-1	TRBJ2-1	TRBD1	TGTGCCACCAGGGGACAGCGAAGCGATGAGCAGTTCTTC	CATRGQRSDEQFF
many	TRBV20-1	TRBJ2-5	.	TGCAGTGCTCCGAGGGAGACCCAGTACTTC	CSAPRETQYF